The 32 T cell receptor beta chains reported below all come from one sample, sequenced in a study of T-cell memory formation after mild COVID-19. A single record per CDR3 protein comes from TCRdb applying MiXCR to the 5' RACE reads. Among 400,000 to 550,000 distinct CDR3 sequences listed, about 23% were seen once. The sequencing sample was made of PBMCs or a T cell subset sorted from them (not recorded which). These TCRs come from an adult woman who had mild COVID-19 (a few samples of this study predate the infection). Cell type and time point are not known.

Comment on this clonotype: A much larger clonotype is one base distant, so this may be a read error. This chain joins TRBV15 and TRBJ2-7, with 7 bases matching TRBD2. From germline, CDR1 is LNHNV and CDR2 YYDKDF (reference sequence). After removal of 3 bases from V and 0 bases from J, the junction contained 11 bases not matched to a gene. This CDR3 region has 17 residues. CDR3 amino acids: CATSRSRELACSYEQYF. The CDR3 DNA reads TGTGCCACCAGCAGGTCTCGTGAACTAGCGTGCTCCTACGAGCAGTACTTC.

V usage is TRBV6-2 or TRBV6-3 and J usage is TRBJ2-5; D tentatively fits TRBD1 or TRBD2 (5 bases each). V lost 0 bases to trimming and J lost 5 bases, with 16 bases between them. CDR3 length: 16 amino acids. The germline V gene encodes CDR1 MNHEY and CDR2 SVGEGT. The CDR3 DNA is TGTGCCAGCAGTTACTCGGTCAGGGAGTGGTCGGAGACCCAGTACTTC. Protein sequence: CASSYSVREWSETQYF.

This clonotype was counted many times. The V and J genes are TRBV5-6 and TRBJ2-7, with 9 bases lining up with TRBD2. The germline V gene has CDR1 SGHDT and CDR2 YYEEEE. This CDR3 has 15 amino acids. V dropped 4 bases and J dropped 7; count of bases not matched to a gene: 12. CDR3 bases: TGTGCCAGCAGCCGTCGGAGACTAGCGGACCTTGAGCAGTACTTC. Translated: CASSRRRLADLEQYF.

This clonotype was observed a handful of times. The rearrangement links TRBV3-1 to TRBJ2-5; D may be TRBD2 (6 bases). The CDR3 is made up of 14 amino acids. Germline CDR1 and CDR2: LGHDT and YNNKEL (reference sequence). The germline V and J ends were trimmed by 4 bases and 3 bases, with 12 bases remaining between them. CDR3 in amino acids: CASSPKPGEETQYF. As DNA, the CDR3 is TGTGCCAGCAGCCCCAAGCCGGGGGAAGAGACCCAGTACTTC.

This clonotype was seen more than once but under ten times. The CDR3 nucleotides read TGCAGTGCTAGAGCTTGGGACCCATTGCAGGATGAGCAGTTCTTC. It yields the protein CSARAWDPLQDEQFF. The rearrangement links TRBV20-1 to TRBJ2-1; either TRBD1 or TRBD2 may supply D (5 bases each). CDR1 and CDR2 from the germline V gene are DFQATT and SNEGSKA (reference sequence). The germline V and J ends were trimmed by 1 base and 8 bases, with 18 bases remaining between them. The CDR3 runs to 15 residues.

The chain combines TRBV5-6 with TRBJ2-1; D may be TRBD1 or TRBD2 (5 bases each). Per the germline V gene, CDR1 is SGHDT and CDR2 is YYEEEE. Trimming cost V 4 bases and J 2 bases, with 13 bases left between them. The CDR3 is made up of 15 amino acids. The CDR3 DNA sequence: TGTGCCAGCAGCCCTGGGACGGGGACCTACAATGAGCAGTTCTTC. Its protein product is CASSPGTGTYNEQFF.

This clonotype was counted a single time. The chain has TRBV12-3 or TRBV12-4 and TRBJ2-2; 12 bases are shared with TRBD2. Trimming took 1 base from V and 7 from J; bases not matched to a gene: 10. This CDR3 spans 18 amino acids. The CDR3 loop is CASSLGLAGGFVNGELFF. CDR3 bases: TGTGCCAGCAGTTTAGGGCTAGCGGGGGGGTTCGTTAACGGGGAGCTGTTTTTT.

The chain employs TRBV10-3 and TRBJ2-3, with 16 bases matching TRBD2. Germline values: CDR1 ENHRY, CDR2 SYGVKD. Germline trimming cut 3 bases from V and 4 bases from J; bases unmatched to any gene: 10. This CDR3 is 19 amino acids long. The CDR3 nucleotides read TGTGCCATCAGTGACCCGGGACTAGCGGGGGGGCCTTTTGCAGATACGCAGTATTTT. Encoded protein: CAISDPGLAGGPFADTQYF.

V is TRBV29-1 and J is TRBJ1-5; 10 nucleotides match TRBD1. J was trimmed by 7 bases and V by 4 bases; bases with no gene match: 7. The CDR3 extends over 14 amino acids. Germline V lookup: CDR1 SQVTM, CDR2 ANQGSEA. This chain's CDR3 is CSVVEGQGSQPQHF. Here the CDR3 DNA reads TGCAGCGTTGTAGAGGGACAGGGGTCCCAGCCCCAGCATTTT. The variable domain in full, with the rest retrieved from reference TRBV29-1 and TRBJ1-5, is SAVISQKPSRDICQRGTSLTIQCQVDSQVTMMFWYRQQPGQSLTLIATANQGSEATYESGFVIDKFPISRPNLTFSTLTVSNMSPEDSSIYLCSVVEGQGSQPQHFGDGTRLSIL.

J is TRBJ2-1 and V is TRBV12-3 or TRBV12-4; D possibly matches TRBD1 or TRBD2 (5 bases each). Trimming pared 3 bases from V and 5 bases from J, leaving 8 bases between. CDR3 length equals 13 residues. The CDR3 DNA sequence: TGTGCCAGCAGTTTTGGGGGAAACAATGAGCAGTTCTTC. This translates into CASSFGGNNEQFF.

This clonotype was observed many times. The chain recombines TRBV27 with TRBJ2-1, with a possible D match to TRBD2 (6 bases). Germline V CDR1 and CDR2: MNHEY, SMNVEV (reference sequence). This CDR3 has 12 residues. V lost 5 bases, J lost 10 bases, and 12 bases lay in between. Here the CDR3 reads CASSGSGLEQFF. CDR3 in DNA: TGTGCCAGCAGTGGCTCGGGACTCGAGCAGTTCTTC.

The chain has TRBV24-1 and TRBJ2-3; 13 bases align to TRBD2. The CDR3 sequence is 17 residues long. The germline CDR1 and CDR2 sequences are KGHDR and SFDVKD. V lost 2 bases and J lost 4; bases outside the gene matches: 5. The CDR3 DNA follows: TGTGCCACCAGTGATTCGGGGACTAGCGGGGAGGCAGATACGCAGTATTTT. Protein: CATSDSGTSGEADTQYF.

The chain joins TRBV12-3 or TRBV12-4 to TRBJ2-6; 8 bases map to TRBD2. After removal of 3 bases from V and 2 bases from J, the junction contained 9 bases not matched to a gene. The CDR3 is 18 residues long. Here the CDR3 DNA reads TGTGCCAGCAGTTTCGGGGGGGCGCCCGGAGCTGGGGCCAACGTCCTGACTTTC. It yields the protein CASSFGGAPGAGANVLTF.

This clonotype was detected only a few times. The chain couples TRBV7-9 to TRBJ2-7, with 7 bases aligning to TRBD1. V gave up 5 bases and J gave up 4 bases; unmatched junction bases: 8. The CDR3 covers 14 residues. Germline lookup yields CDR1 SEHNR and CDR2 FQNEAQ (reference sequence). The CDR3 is CASSQTGERYEQYF. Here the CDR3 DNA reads TGTGCCAGCAGCCAAACAGGGGAGAGGTACGAGCAGTACTTC. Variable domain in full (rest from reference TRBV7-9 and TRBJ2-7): DTGVSQNPRHKITKRGQNVTFRCDPISEHNRLYWYRQTLGQGPEFLTYFQNEAQLEKSRLLSDRFSAERPKGSFSTLEIQRTEQGDSAMYLCASSQTGERYEQYFGPGTRLTVT.

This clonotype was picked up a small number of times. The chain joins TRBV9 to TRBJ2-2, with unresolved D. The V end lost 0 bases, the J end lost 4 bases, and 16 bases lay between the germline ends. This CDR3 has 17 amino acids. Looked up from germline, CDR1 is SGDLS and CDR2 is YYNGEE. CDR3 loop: CASSVDGGQRVTGELFF. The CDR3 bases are TGTGCCAGCAGCGTAGATGGTGGGCAGCGTGTCACCGGGGAGCTGTTTTTT.

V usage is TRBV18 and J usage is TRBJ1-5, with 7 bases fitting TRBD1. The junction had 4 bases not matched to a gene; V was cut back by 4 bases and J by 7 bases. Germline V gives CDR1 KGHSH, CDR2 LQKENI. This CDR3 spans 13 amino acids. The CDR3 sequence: CASSRDSGQPQHF. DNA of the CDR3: TGTGCCAGCTCACGGGACAGCGGACAGCCCCAGCATTTT.

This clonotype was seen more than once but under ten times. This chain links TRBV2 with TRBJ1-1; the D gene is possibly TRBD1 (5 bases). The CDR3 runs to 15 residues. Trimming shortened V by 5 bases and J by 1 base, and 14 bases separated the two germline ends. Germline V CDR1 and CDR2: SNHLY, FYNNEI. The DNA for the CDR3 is TGTGCCAGCAGTCAGGGAAGTAATAGGAACACTGAAGCTTTCTTT. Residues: CASSQGSNRNTEAFF.

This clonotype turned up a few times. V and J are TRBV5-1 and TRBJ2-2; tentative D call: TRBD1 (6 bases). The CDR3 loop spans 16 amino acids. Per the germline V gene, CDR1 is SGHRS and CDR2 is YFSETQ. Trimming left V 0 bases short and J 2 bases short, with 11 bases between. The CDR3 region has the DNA TGCGCCAGCAGCTTGGCCGGGACAAAAAACACCGGGGAGCTGTTTTTT. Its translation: CASSLAGTKNTGELFF.

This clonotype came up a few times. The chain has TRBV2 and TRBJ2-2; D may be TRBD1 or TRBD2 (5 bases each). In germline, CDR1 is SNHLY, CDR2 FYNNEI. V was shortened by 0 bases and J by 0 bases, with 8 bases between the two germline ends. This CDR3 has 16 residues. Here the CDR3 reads CASSEARGPNTGELFF. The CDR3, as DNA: TGTGCCAGCAGTGAAGCCCGGGGACCGAACACCGGGGAGCTGTTTTTT.

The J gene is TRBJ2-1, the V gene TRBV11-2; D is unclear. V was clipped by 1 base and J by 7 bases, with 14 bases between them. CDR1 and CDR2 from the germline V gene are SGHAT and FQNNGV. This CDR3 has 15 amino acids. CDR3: CASSLAREMLNEQFF. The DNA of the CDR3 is TGTGCCAGCAGCTTAGCCCGCGAGATGTTGAATGAGCAGTTCTTC.

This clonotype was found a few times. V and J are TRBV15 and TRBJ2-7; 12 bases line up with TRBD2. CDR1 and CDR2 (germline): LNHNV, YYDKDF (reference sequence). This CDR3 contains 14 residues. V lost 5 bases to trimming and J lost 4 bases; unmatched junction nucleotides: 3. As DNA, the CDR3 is TGTGCCACCAGCCGACTAGCGGGAGCGTACGAGCAGTACTTC. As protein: CATSRLAGAYEQYF.

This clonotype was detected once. The CDR3 sequence is CATSNYDREGTGELFF. The DNA of the CDR3 is TGTGCCACCAGTAACTATGACAGGGAGGGGACCGGGGAGCTGTTTTTT. V gene TRBV24-1 combines with J gene TRBJ2-2; perhaps D is TRBD1 or TRBD2 (7 bases each). Trimming removed 6 bases at V and 5 bases at J, with 18 bases between. The CDR3 has 16 amino acids. Looked up from germline, CDR1 is KGHDR and CDR2 is SFDVKD.

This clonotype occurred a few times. The CDR3: CASRADRGWETQYF. The CDR3, as DNA: TGTGCCAGCAGGGCGGACAGGGGATGGGAGACCCAGTACTTC. The chain joins TRBV7-2 to TRBJ2-5, with 9 nucleotides matching TRBD1. CDR3 length equals 14 residues. Germline V gives CDR1 SGHTA, CDR2 FQGNSA. V shed 6 bases and J 5 bases; nucleotides not matched to a gene: 7.

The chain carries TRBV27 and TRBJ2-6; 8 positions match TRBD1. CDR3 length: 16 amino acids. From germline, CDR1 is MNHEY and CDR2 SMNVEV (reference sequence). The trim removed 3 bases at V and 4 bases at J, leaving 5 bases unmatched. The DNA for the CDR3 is TGTGCCAGCAGTTTCCAGGGGGCGCTCGGGGCCAACGTCCTGACTTTC. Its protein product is CASSFQGALGANVLTF.

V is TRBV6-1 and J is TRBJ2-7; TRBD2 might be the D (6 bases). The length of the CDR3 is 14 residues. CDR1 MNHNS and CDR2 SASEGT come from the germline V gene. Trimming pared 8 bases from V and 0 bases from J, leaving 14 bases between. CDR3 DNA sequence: TGTGCCAGCCGAGGGACTGCTAGCTCCTACGAGCAGTACTTC. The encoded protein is CASRGTASSYEQYF.

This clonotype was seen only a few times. The CDR3, as DNA: TGCGCCAGCAGACAGATCCCGTCTAACTATGGCTACACCTTC. This translates into CASRQIPSNYGYTF. V gene TRBV5-1 combines with J gene TRBJ1-2, with D unresolved. Germline CDR1 reads SGHRS; CDR2 reads YFSETQ. This CDR3 spans 14 amino acids. The V end lost 5 bases, the J end lost 0 bases, and 11 bases lay between the germline ends.

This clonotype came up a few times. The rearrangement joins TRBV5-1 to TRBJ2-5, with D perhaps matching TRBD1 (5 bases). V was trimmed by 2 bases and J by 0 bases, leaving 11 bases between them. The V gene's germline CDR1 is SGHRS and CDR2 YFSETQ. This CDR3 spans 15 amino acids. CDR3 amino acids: CASSLRGVDQETQYF. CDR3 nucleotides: TGCGCCAGCAGCTTAAGGGGTGTAGACCAAGAGACCCAGTACTTC.

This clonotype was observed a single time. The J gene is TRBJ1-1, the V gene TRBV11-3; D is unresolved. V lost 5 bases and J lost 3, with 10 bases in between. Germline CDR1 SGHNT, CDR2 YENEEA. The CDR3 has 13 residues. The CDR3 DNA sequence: TGTGCCAGCAGCCCAGACGTGTACACTGAAGCTTTCTTT. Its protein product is CASSPDVYTEAFF.

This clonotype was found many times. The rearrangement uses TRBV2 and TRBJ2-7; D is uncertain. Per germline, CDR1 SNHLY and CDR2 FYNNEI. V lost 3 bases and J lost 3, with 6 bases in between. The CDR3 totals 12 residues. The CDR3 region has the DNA TGTGCCAGCAGTGAGGACGGCTACGAGCAGTACTTC. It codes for CASSEDGYEQYF. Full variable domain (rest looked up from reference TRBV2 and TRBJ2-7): EPEVTQTPSHQVTQMGQEVILRCVPISNHLYFYWYRQILGQKVEFLVSFYNNEISEKSEIFDDQFSVERPDGSNFTLKIRSTKLEDSAMYFCASSEDGYEQYFGPGTRLTVT.

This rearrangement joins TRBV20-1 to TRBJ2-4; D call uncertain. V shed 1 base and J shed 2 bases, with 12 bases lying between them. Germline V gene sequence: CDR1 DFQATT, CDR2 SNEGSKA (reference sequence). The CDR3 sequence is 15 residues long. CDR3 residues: CSARGEWATKNIQYF. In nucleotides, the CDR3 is TGCAGTGCTAGAGGAGAATGGGCAACCAAAAACATTCAGTACTTC.

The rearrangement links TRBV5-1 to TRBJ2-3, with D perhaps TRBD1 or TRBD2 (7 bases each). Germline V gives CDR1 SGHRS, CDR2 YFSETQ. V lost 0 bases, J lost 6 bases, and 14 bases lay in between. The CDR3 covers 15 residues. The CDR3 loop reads CASSLEAGGVDTQYF. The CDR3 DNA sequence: TGCGCCAGCAGCTTGGAGGCAGGGGGGGTGGATACGCAGTATTTT.

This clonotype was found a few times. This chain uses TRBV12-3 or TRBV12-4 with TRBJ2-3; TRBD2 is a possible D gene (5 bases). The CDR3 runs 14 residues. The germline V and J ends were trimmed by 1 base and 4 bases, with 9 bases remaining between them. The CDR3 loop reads CASSLGAGADTQYF. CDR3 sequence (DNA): TGTGCCAGCAGTTTAGGGGCCGGGGCAGATACGCAGTATTTT.